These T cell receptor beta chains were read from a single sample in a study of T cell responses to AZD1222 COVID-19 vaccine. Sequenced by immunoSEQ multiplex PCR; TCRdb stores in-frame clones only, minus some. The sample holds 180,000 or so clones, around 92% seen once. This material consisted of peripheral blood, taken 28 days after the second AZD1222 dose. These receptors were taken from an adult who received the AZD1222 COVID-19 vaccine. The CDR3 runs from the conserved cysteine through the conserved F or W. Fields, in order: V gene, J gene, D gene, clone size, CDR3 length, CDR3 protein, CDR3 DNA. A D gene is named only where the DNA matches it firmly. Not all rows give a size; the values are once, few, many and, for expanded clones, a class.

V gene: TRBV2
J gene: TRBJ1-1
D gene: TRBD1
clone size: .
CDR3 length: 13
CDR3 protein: CASTGGPNTEAFF
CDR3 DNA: TGTGCCAGTACAGGGGGCCCCAACACTGAAGCTTTCTTT

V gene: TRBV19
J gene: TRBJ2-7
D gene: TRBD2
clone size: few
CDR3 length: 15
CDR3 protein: CASSIALAGVGEQYF
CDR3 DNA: TGTGCCAGTAGTATAGCCCTAGCGGGAGTGGGAGAGCAGTACTTC

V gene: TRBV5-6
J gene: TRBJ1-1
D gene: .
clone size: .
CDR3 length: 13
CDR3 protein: CASSNGPSREAFF
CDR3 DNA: TGTGCCAGCAGCAACGGCCCATCACGTGAAGCTTTCTTT

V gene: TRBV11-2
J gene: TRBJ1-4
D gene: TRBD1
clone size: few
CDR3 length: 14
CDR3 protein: CASRTTGGGEKLFF
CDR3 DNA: TGTGCCAGCAGGACGACAGGGGGCGGTGAAAAACTGTTTTTT

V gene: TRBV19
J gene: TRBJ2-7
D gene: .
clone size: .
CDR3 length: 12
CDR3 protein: CASGAGDYEQYF
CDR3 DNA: TGTGCCAGTGGGGCAGGGGACTACGAGCAGTACTTC

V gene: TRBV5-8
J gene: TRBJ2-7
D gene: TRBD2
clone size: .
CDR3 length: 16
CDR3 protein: CASSLAPREGQHEQYF
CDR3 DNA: TGTGCCAGCAGCTTGGCCCCGCGGGAGGGCCAACACGAGCAGTACTTC

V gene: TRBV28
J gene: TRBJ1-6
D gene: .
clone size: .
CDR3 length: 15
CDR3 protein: CASSLGISYNSPLHF
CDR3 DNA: TGTGCCAGCAGCTTGGGGATTTCTTATAATTCACCCCTCCACTTT

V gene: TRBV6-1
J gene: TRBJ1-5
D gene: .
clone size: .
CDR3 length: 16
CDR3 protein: CASSEWTAYSNQPQHF
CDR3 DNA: TGTGCCAGCAGTGAATGGACAGCCTATAGCAATCAGCCCCAGCATTTT

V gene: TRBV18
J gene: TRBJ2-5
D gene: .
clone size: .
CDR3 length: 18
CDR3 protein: CASSPGPGRRSYQETQYF
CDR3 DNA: TGTGCCAGCTCACCCGGACCTGGGAGGAGGTCGTACCAAGAGACCCAGTACTTC

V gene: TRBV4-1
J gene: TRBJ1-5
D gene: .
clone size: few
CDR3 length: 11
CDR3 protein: CASSGMGAQHF
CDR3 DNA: TGCGCCAGCAGCGGAATGGGGGCCCAGCATTTT

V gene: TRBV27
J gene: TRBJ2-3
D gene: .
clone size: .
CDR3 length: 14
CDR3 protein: CASRPQPRADTQYF
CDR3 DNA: TGTGCCAGCCGTCCCCAGCCTAGGGCCGATACGCAGTATTTT

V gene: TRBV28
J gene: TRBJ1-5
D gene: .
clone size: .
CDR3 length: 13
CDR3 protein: CALGRDSNQPQHF
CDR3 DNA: TGTGCCTTGGGACGGGATAGCAATCAGCCCCAGCATTTT

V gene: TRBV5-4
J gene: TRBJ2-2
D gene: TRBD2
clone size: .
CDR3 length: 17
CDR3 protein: CASSLVLAGANTGELFF
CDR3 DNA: TGTGCCAGCAGCTTGGTATTAGCGGGGGCGAACACCGGGGAGCTGTTTTTT